This TCR beta chain was sequenced for a study of T cells after yellow fever vaccination. Study summary: SMART-Seq v4 Ultra Low Input prepared libraries from low-cell fractions. Study conclusions and caveats: Although the secondary response was weaker, it peaked faster, at day 5 versus 15. CD4 and CD8 compartments shared a small share of clonotypes, likely from convergent recombination.

Comment on this clonotype: Its antigen is undetermined. It may be a read error: a sequence one base away is much more abundant.

From germline, CDR1 is DFQATT and CDR2 SNEGSKA (reference sequence). The CDR3 has 12 amino acids. A 5'RACE template-switching step, the method used to make TCR cDNA, added a universal primer site and UMIs. MiXCR, applied by TCRdb to the 5' RACE reads, yields one record per CDR3 protein. This sample has a few hundred thousand distinct CDR3 sequences, with more than 5.5% found just once. This sequence joins TRBV20-1 and TRBJ2-3; no reliable D call. Sequences were derived from PBMCs, sampled 5 days after the yellow fever booster vaccination. This TCR came from a man in his thirties or forties who received the YFV17D yellow fever vaccine. Here the CDR3 DNA reads TGCAGAGCTATAGACAACACAGATACGCAGTATTTT. This codes for CRAIDNTDTQYF.